This T cell receptor beta chain stems from a study of neoadjuvant anti-PD-1 for oral cavity cancer. CDR1 and CDR2 from the germline V gene are MNHNS and SASEGT. CDR3 size: 15 residues. The V and J ends lost 3 bases and 5 bases respectively, with 14 bases between them. Only in-frame clones appear in the TCRdb table, and some are missing; sequencing was by immunoSEQ multiplex PCR. The sample has some 15,000 clones, 60% to 80% seen once. The count of this clone is one. This TCR derives from a person between 35 and 79 years old with oral cavity squamous cell carcinoma. Sequencing used PBMCs, obtained before nivolumab (anti-PD-1) treatment. The V call is TRBV6-1, the J call TRBJ2-1; D gene uncertain. The CDR3 spells CASSEEQVINNEQFF. The CDR3, as DNA: TGTGCCAGCAGTGAGGAGCAGGTAATTAACAATGAGCAGTTCTTC.